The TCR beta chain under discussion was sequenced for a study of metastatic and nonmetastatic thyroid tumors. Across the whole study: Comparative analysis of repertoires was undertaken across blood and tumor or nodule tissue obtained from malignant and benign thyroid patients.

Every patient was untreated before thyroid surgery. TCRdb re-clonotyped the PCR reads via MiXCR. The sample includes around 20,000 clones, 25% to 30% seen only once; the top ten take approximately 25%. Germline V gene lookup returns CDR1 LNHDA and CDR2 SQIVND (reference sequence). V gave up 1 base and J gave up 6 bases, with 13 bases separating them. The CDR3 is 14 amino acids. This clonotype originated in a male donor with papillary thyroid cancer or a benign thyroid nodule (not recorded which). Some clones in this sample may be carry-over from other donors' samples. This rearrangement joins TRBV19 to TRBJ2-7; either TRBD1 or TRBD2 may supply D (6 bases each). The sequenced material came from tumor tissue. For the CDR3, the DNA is TGTGCCAGTAGTATAGCGAGGGGGAGGCGCGAGCAGTACTTC. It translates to CASSIARGRREQYF.